The 24 T cell receptor beta chains below come from one sample, sequenced in a study of CD8+CD57+ T cells in acquired aplastic anemia. Genomic DNA constituted the template upon which TCR beta VDJ and CDR3 profiling was performed. TCRdb reanalysed the reads using MiXCR and keeps one entry per CDR3 protein. The table has hundreds of thousands of distinct CDR3 sequences, just under 70% seen once. The sequenced sample was sorted CD4+, CD8+, or CD8+CD57+ T cells (not recorded which) from PBMCs. Receptor source: a human donor in good health, serving as a control.

A single count supports this clonotype. A junction boundary mismatches the germline segment, possibly from a read error. This chain connects TRBV11-1 to TRBJ2-5; the match to TRBD1 covers 7 bases. The V gene's germline CDR1 is SGHAT and CDR2 FQDESV (reference sequence). The length of the CDR3 is 14 residues. The CDR3 sequence is CASSSGQEQETQYF. In nucleotides, the CDR3 is TGCGCCAGCAGCTCAGGACAGGAGCAAGAGACCCAGTACTTC. The full variable domain, rest sourced from reference TRBV11-1 and TRBJ2-5, is EAEVAQSPRYKITEKSQAVAFWCDPISGHATLYWYRQILGQGPELLVQFQDESVVDDSQLPKDRFSAERLKGVDSTLKIQPAELGDSAMYLCASSSGQEQETQYFGPGTRLLVL.

The sample holds a few counts of this clonotype. The chain recombines TRBV29-1 with TRBJ2-6; unclear D gene. V was clipped by 7 bases and J by 0 bases, with 7 bases between them. In germline, CDR1 is SQVTM, CDR2 ANQGSEA. This CDR3 region has 13 residues. CDR3 protein: CSAITSGANVLTF. The CDR3 DNA reads TGCAGCGCTATAACCTCTGGGGCCAACGTCCTGACTTTC.

In the case of this clonotype: The limits of the CDR3 on the DNA are not certain, so only TCRdb's listed CDR3 is given. The CDR3 reads CASSLGLVAFFGQFF. The rearrangement joins TRBV11-2 to TRBJ2-2; the table's D call, TRBD1, was not checked against the DNA. The CDR3 comprises 15 residues, both ends counted. The V gene's germline CDR1 is SGHAT and CDR2 FQNNGV.

The chain has TRBV7-3 and TRBJ1-5; the D is unclear. Germline V CDR1 and CDR2: SGHTA, FQGTGA. This CDR3 has 14 residues. V was clipped by 5 bases and J by 14 bases, with 22 bases between them. In DNA form, the CDR3 reads TGTGCCAGCAGCAGAGAGTGGGGTTATACTCGCAAGCATTTT. Amino acids: CASSREWGYTRKHF.

V is TRBV5-5 and J is TRBJ2-3; D is possibly TRBD1 (7 bases). Germline CDR1 reads SGHKS; CDR2 reads YYEKEE (reference sequence). This CDR3 spans 13 amino acids. Trimming cost V 3 bases and J 9 bases, with 14 bases left between them. The CDR3 region has the DNA TGTGCCAGCAGCTCAGGACAGGCGGGGACGCAGTATTTT. It yields the protein CASSSGQAGTQYF.

This clonotype was detected only once. The chain employs TRBV11-3 and TRBJ1-2, with TRBD1 as a possible D gene (5 bases). Trimming cost V 5 bases and J 8 bases, with 18 bases left between them. The CDR3 spans 14 residues. The V gene's germline CDR1 is SGHNT and CDR2 YENEEA. The CDR3 loop reads CASSQTYGAKGYTF. For the CDR3, the DNA is TGTGCCAGCAGCCAAACCTACGGGGCGAAAGGCTACACCTTC.

Points on this clonotype: Its ends do not fully match the called genes, so a read error is possible. The V gene is TRBV11-2, the J gene TRBJ2-5; 9 positions agree with TRBD2. The CDR3 covers 13 residues. Germline loops: CDR1 SGHAT, CDR2 FQNNGV. The CDR3 here is CACKSGGIETQNF. CDR3 DNA sequence: TGTGCCTGCAAGAGCGGGGGGATAGAGACCCAGAACTTC.

The chain has TRBV12-3 or TRBV12-4 and TRBJ2-7, with D perhaps TRBD2 (5 bases). Trimming pared 7 bases from V and 2 bases from J, leaving 9 bases between. This CDR3 spans 12 amino acids. Here the CDR3 reads CASIRGTYEQYF. DNA of the CDR3: TGTGCCAGCATCCGAGGGACCTACGAGCAGTACTTC.

In this sample, this clonotype turned up once. This sequence may be a read error, since a much larger clone differs from it by one base. The conserved final phenylalanine or tryptophan is absent from the CDR3, which likely points to a read error. This sequence joins TRBV18 and TRBJ1-6; D is perhaps TRBD1 (6 bases). The CDR3 totals 15 residues. V was clipped by 2 bases and J by 9 bases, with 14 bases between them. The germline CDR1 and CDR2 sequences are KGHSH and LQKENI. The CDR3: CASSPGGGIGSPLHL. DNA for the CDR3: TGTGCCAGCTCACCAGGGGGCGGAATCGGTTCACCCCTCCACCTT.

The chain recombines TRBV27 with TRBJ1-5; 8 bases are a match to TRBD1. The length of the CDR3 is 14 residues. Per germline, CDR1 MNHEY and CDR2 SMNVEV (reference sequence). V lost 6 bases, J lost 8 bases, and 9 bases stayed unmatched. In nucleotides, the CDR3 is TGTGCCAGCAGGATCGGGACAGGCACTGAGCCCCAGCATTTT. It yields the protein CASRIGTGTEPQHF.

The V call is TRBV12-3 or TRBV12-4, the J call TRBJ1-6; D possibly corresponds to TRBD1 (5 bases). CDR3 length: 14 amino acids. V lost 4 bases to trimming and J lost 7 bases, with 11 bases between them. The CDR3 loop is CASSYRSGNSPLHF. CDR3 DNA sequence: TGTGCCAGCAGTTACAGGTCGGGGAATTCACCCCTCCACTTT.

J is TRBJ2-7 and V is TRBV20-1; D might be TRBD1 or TRBD2, each matching 5 bases. The V end was cut by 3 bases, the J end by 0 bases, with 18 bases between. The CDR3 has 16 residues. The germline V gene encodes CDR1 DFQATT and CDR2 SNEGSKA (reference sequence). CDR3 nucleotide sequence: TGCAGTGCTAGGGGACCGGGCCCCAAATACTCCTACGAGCAGTACTTC. Encoded protein: CSARGPGPKYSYEQYF.

Of note for this clonotype: The missing conserved phenylalanine or tryptophan at the end of this CDR3 makes a read error likely. The DNA is omitted, as the CDR3 cannot be located on it reliably, and the CDR3 follows TCRdb's listing. The chain is built from TRBV7-7 and TRBJ1-1. Looked up from germline, CDR1 is SSHAT and CDR2 is FNYEAQ (reference sequence). The CDR3 spans 13 amino acids, including both terminal residues. The CDR3: CASSYSSGSYEQY.

A word on this clonotype: The limits of the CDR3 on the DNA are not certain, so only TCRdb's listed CDR3 is given. The chain is built from TRBV9 and TRBJ2-7; the D call of TRBD1 is as the table states it, not checked on the DNA. Germline CDR1 SGDLS, CDR2 YYNGEE. The CDR3 region is 13 residues in length, termini included. CDR3 residues: CASSVGQGTVFYV.

Worth noting for this clonotype: This may stem from a read error, because a much larger clone lies one nucleotide away. The V and J genes are TRBV2 and TRBJ1-5; no clear D gene. From germline, CDR1 is SNHLY and CDR2 FYNNEI. V lost 6 bases, J lost 7 bases, and 13 bases lay in between. This CDR3 has 13 amino acids. The CDR3 region is CASRGGIGQPQHF. CDR3 in DNA: TGTGCCAGCAGAGGCGGGATTGGGCAGCCCCAGCATTTT.

As regards this clonotype: Germline is not matched at one junction end, which may reflect a read error. The V call is TRBV2, the J call TRBJ2-7; TRBD1 agrees at 7 bases. The CDR3 is 15 amino acids. Germline assignment: CDR1 SNHLY and CDR2 FYNNEI. The CDR3 loop reads CASSSRGKRNEELFF. The CDR3 region has the DNA TGTGCCAGCAGCAGCAGGGGGAAACGGAACGAGGAGCTGTTCTTT. Combining the CDR3 with reference TRBV2 and TRBJ2-7 gives the whole variable domain EPEVTQTPSHQVTQMGQEVILRCVPISNHLYFYWYRQILGQKVEFLVSFYNNEISEKSEIFDDQFSVERPDGSNFTLKIRSTKLEDSAMYFCASSSRGKRNEELFFGPGTRLTVT.

This clonotype was recorded at least ten times. This chain uses TRBV2 with TRBJ2-7, with 9 bases matching TRBD2. J gave up 4 bases and V 7 bases, and 5 bases lay outside the gene matches. This CDR3 contains 13 residues. Germline V gene sequence: CDR1 SNHLY, CDR2 FYNNEI. The CDR3 here is CASTSGVRYEQYF. The CDR3 DNA reads TGTGCCAGCACTAGCGGGGTACGGTACGAGCAGTACTTC.

This chain uses TRBV29-1 with TRBJ1-1; D is unresolved. Germline V gene sequence: CDR1 SQVTM, CDR2 ANQGSEA. V lost 6 bases and J lost 5, with 10 bases in between. The CDR3 is made up of 11 amino acids. CDR3 sequence: CSVASRTEAFF. In DNA form, the CDR3 reads TGCAGCGTCGCAAGTCGGACTGAAGCTTTCTTT.

The chain carries TRBV9 and TRBJ1-2; a possible D gene is TRBD1 (6 bases). Trimming took off 0 bases at V and 3 bases at J, with 9 bases between the two ends. The CDR3 is made up of 14 amino acids. CDR1 SGDLS and CDR2 YYNGEE come from the germline V gene. This CDR3 reads CASSVVTGDYGYTF. CDR3 nucleotides: TGTGCCAGCAGCGTAGTGACAGGTGACTATGGCTACACCTTC.

Turning to this clonotype: A read error may explain this, as a much larger clone is one base away. This chain joins TRBV6-5 and TRBJ2-4; D is undetermined. The CDR3 loop spans 15 amino acids. The V end lost 6 bases, the J end lost 3 bases, and 15 bases lay between the germline ends. Per germline, CDR1 MNHEY and CDR2 SVGAGI. The CDR3 loop is CASSQSKLDKNIQYF. The CDR3 nucleotides are TGTGCCAGCAGCCAATCCAAGTTAGACAAAAACATTCAGTACTTC.

Concerning this clonotype itself: The missing conserved phenylalanine or tryptophan at the end of this CDR3 makes a read error likely. The DNA is left out, because the CDR3 cannot be placed on it with certainty; the CDR3 is given as TCRdb lists it. The rearrangement joins TRBV2 to TRBJ1-6; the table's TRBD1 call for D was not verified on the DNA. The V gene's germline CDR1 is SNHLY and CDR2 FYNNEI. The CDR3 is 16 residues long, counting both termini. The CDR3 reads CASSEVGLTEASFRQG.

V is TRBV7-3 and J is TRBJ1-2; D gene unclear. The V gene's germline CDR1 is SGHTA and CDR2 FQGTGA. The CDR3 runs 13 residues. Trimming left V 5 bases short and J 0 bases short, with 7 bases between. CDR3: CASSDKANYGYTF. CDR3 bases: TGTGCCAGCAGCGACAAGGCTAACTATGGCTACACCTTC.

This clonotype has a single count. The chain carries TRBV5-5 and TRBJ2-2; the D gene is possibly TRBD1 (6 bases). The CDR3 totals 15 residues. Trimming stripped 1 base from V and 0 bases from J, with 7 bases between. CDR1 is SGHKS, CDR2 YYEKEE, per germline (reference sequence). Here the CDR3 reads CASSLRTANTGELFF. In DNA, the CDR3 is TGTGCCAGCAGCTTGCGGACAGCGAACACCGGGGAGCTGTTTTTT.

This rearrangement joins TRBV11-2 to TRBJ1-2; 11 bases are shared with TRBD1. V lost 5 bases to trimming and J lost 3 bases; unmatched junction nucleotides: 2. This CDR3 region has 14 residues. Germline-derived CDR1 and CDR2 are SGHAT and FQNNGV. The CDR3 reads CASSRTGGYYGYTF. CDR3 bases: TGTGCCAGCAGCAGGACAGGGGGCTACTATGGCTACACCTTC. The full variable domain, in which reference TRBV11-2 and TRBJ1-2 provide the parts outside the CDR3, is EAGVAQSPRYKIIEKRQSVAFWCNPISGHATLYWYQQILGQGPKLLIQFQNNGVVDDSQLPKDRFSAERLKGVDSTLKIQPAKLEDSAVYLCASSRTGGYYGYTFGSGTRLTVV.